This TCR beta chain came from a study of blood T cell repertoires in COVID-19. On this clone itself: A read error may account for a junction end that differs from germline.

Only in-frame clones appear in the TCRdb table, and some are missing; sequencing was by immunoSEQ multiplex PCR. The top ten clones hold about 10% of a sample with 150,000 to 200,000 clones, 70% to 90% of them seen once. The TCR sequence derives from a human donor with active or convalescent COVID-19. The donor label of this sample is uncertain. The sequenced material came from peripheral blood.

CDR3 region: CASNVARTSGGDTQYF. CDR3 in DNA: TGTGCCAGCAACGTAGCGAGGACTAGCGGGGGAGATACGCAGTATTTT. The genes are TRBV9 and TRBJ2-3; 13 nucleotides match TRBD2. The CDR3 has 16 residues. Germline CDR1 is SGDLS and CDR2 is YYNGEE.